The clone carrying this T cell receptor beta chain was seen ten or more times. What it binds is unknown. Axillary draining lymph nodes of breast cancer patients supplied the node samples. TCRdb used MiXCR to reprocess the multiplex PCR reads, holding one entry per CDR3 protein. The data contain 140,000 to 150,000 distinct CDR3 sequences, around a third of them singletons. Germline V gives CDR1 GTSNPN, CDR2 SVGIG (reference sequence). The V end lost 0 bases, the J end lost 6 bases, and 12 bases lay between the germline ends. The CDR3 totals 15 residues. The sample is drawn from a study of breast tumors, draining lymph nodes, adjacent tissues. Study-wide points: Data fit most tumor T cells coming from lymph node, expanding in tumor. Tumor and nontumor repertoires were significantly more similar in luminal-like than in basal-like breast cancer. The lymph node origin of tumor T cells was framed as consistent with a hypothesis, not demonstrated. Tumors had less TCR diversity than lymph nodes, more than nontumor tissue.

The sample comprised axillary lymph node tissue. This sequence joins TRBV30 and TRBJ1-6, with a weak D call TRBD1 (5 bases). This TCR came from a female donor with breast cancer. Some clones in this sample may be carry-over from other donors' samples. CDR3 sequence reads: CAWSVRGQGNSPLHF. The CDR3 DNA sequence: TGTGCCTGGAGTGTACGAGGGCAGGGTAATTCACCCCTCCACTTT. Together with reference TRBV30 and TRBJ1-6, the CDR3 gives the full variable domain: SQTIHQWPATLVQPVGSPLSLECTVEGTSNPNLYWYRQAAGRGLQLLFYSVGIGQISSEVPQNLSASRPQDRQFILSSKKLLLSDSGFYLCAWSVRGQGNSPLHFGNGTRLTVT.